This T cell receptor (beta chain) comes out of a study of T cell changes during pregnancy in multiple sclerosis. The V and J ends lost 3 bases and 8 bases, in that order; junction bases with no gene match: 17. Germline V gene lookup returns CDR1 SQVTM and CDR2 ANQGSEA. The length of the CDR3 is 16 residues. Only in-frame clones appear in the TCRdb table, and some are missing; sequencing was by immunoSEQ multiplex PCR. The data contain some 30,000 clones, just over 90% of them seen just once; the ten biggest clones take up around 5%. The sequencing here drew on peripheral blood, taken in the first trimester of pregnancy. V and J are TRBV29-1 and TRBJ1-2, with 8 bases that match TRBD1. The receptor's source is a female donor in good health, enrolled as a control in a pregnancy study. The chain's CDR3 is CSVDDLNDRGSYGYTF. The CDR3 DNA sequence: TGCAGCGTTGACGATCTTAACGACAGGGGAAGTTACGGCTACACCTTC.